Given below is one T cell receptor beta chain in context. cDNA reverse transcribed from extracted RNA served as the sequencing template. Some clones are missing from TCRdb's copy, which holds only in-frame ones; the method was immunoSEQ multiplex PCR. The sample holds some 180,000 clones, 40% to 55% seen once. This record comes from a study of CD8+ T cells in alopecia areata. Documented treatment: oral pan-JAK inhibitor, 5-10 mg twice daily. The origin of this receptor is a human donor with alopecia areata. The sequencing used CD8+ T cells sorted from blood, collected around week 53, from a patient treated with tofacitinib.

The CDR3 nucleotides are TGCGCCAGCAGCCAAGATGAGGCGATGGAGCAGTTCTTC. Protein sequence: CASSQDEAMEQFF. The chain is built from TRBV4-1 and TRBJ2-1; D unclear. V was trimmed by 0 bases and J by 10 bases, leaving 10 bases between them. Germline V CDR1 and CDR2: MGHRA, YSYEKL. The CDR3 runs to 13 residues.